What follows describes a single TCR beta chain. Its antigen is currently unknown. TCRdb's copy holds only in-frame clones and misses some; the assay was immunoSEQ multiplex PCR. The sample comprises 100,000 to 150,000 clones, 89% of which are singletons, and 2% to 2.5% rests with the top ten. Donors came from a validation cohort of fewer than 150 subjects, distinct from the first 666-subject cohort. This specimen belongs to a study of cytomegalovirus exposure and HLA in healthy donors. Whole-study context: The 120 or so validation repertoires were produced on the same platform as the roughly 700 repertoires of the first cohort. This was reported in a later analysis. Study-wide findings and caveats: Reported performance of the classifier showed diagnosis of cytomegalovirus status with high specificity and sensitivity. In vitro checks showed that a few CMV-associated chains really do target CMV antigens.

Trimming pared 0 bases from V and 2 bases from J, leaving 12 bases between. The CDR3 is 16 residues long. The germline V gene encodes CDR1 SGHDT and CDR2 YYEEEE. Sequencing was performed on PBMCs. The clonotype was recovered from a woman aged 18-29 years in good health and CMV-seronegative. The chain employs TRBV5-6 and TRBJ1-5; D remains unclear. CDR3 region: CASSLGPPGGNQPQHF. CDR3 bases: TGTGCCAGCAGCTTGGGACCCCCGGGAGGCAATCAGCCCCAGCATTTT.